A single sample gave rise to the 3 T cell receptor beta chains below, sequenced in a study of blood T cell repertoires in COVID-19. Produced via immunoSEQ multiplex PCR; TCRdb's table is partial and in-frame only. Counted here are roughly 360,000 clones, over 65% occurring once; the ten biggest clones make up 1.1%. Sequencing was carried out using peripheral blood. The source is a human donor with acute or convalescent COVID-19. The donor label of this sample is uncertain.

The rearrangement uses TRBV5-4 and TRBJ2-3; 8 bases fit TRBD2. The CDR3 loop spans 14 amino acids. V lost 4 bases, J lost 1 base, and 2 bases stayed unmatched. Germline values: CDR1 SGHNT, CDR2 YYREEE (reference sequence). CDR3 nucleotide sequence: TGTGCCAGCAGCCCGGGGGGGGGCACAGATACGCAGTATTTT. Its protein is CASSPGGGTDTQYF.

V and J are TRBV9 and TRBJ1-4; 7 nucleotides match TRBD1. The CDR3 runs 15 residues. V trimming: 0 bases; J trimming: 8 bases; junction bases outside the gene matches: 7. Germline-derived CDR1 and CDR2 are SGDLS and YYNGEE. The CDR3 here is CASSVGAGGVEKLFF. The CDR3 DNA sequence: TGTGCCAGCAGCGTAGGGGCAGGGGGAGTCGAAAAACTGTTTTTT.

The genes are TRBV19 and TRBJ2-7; 7 bases are a match to TRBD2. Germline CDR1 is LNHDA and CDR2 is SQIVND (reference sequence). This CDR3 region has 15 residues. V was pared by 5 bases and J by 0 bases, with 7 bases of the junction left unmatched. The CDR3 here is CASSYGLAVSYEQYF. The DNA for the CDR3 is TGTGCCAGTAGTTATGGCCTAGCGGTCTCCTACGAGCAGTACTTC.